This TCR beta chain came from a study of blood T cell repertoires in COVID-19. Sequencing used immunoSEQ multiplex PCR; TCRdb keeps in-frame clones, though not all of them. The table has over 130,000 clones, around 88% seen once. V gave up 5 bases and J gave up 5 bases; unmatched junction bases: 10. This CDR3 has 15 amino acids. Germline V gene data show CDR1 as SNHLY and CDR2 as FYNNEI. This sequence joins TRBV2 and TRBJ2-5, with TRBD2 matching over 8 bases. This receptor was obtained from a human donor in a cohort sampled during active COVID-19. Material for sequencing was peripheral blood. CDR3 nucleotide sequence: TGTGCCAGCAGTCCCTTAGCGGGGCAGGCGGAGACCCAGTACTTC. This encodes CASSPLAGQAETQYF. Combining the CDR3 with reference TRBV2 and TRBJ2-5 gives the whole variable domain EPEVTQTPSHQVTQMGQEVILRCVPISNHLYFYWYRQILGQKVEFLVSFYNNEISEKSEIFDDQFSVERPDGSNFTLKIRSTKLEDSAMYFCASSPLAGQAETQYFGPGTRLLVL.